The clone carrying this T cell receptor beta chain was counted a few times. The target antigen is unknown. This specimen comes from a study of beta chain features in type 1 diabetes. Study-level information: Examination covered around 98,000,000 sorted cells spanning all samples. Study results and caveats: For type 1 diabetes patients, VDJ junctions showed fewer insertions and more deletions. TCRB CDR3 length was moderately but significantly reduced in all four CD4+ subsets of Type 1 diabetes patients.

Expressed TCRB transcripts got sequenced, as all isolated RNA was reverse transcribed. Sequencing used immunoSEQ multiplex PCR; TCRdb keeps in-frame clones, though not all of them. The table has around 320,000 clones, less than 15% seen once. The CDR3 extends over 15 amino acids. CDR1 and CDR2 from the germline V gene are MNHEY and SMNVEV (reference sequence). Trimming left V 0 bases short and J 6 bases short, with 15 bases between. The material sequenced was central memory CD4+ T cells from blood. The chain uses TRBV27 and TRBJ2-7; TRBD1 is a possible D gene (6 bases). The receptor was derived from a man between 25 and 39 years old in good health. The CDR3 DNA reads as TGTGCCAGCAGTTTATCGAACCAGGGGTACAGCGAGCAGTACTTC. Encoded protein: CASSLSNQGYSEQYF.